This T cell receptor (beta chain) was observed in a study of T cell repertoires in cytomegalovirus infection. Study-wide results and limits: HLA-C-restricted, CMV-specific TCR beta clonotypes were dominant ex vivo.

TCRdb re-analysed the reads in MiXCR, keeping a single row per CDR3 protein. The sample contains some 270,000 distinct CDR3 sequences, about a sixth of which appear only once. As for this clonotype: No antigen is known for it.

Sequencing input: CD8+ T cells from PBMCs. The clonotype was recovered from a human donor in good health (CMV status not recorded). Some clones in this sample may be carry-over from other donors' samples.

The CDR3 nucleotides are TGTGCCAGCAGCTTAGGGGGGCCCCACAATGAGCAGTTCTTC. Translated: CASSLGGPHNEQFF. The chain links TRBV7-3 to TRBJ2-1; D tentatively fits TRBD1 or TRBD2 (6 bases each). The CDR3 runs 14 residues. V shed 2 bases and J shed 5 bases, with 10 bases lying between them. Germline V CDR1 and CDR2: SGHTA, FQGTGA.